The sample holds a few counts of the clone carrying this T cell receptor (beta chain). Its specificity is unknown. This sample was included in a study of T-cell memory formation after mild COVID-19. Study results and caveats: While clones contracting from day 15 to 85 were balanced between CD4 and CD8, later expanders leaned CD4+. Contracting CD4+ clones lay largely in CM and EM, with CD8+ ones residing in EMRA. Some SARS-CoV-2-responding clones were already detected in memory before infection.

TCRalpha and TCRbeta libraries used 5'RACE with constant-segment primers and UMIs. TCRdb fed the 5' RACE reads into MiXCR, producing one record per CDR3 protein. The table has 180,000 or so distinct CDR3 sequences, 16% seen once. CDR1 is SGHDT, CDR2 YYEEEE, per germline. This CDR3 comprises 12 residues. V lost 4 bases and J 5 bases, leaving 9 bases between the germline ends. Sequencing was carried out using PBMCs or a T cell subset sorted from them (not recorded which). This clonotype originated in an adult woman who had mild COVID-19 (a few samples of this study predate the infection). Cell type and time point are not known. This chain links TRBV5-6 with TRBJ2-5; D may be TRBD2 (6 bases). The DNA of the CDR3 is TGTGCCAGCAGCACAGGAGGGGAGACCCAGTACTTC. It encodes CASSTGGETQYF.